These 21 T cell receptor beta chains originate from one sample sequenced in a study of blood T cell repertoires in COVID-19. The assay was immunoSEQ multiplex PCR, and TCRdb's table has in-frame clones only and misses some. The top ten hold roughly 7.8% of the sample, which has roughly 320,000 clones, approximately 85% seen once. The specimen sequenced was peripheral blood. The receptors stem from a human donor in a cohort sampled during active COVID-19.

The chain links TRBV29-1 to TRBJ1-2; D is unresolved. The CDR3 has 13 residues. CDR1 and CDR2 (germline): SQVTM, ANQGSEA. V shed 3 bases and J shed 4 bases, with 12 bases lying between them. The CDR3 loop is CSVESGDGYGYTF. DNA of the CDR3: TGCAGCGTTGAGTCCGGGGATGGCTATGGCTACACCTTC.

The CDR3 loop is CASSTQDRSGNTIYF. The CDR3 DNA reads TGTGCCAGCAGTACTCAAGACAGGAGTGGAAACACCATATATTTT. The chain uses TRBV6-6 and TRBJ1-3; a possible D gene is TRBD1 (6 bases). The V end was cut by 5 bases, the J end by 3 bases, with 14 bases between. The CDR3 sequence is 15 residues long. Germline lookup yields CDR1 MNHNY and CDR2 SVGAGI (reference sequence).

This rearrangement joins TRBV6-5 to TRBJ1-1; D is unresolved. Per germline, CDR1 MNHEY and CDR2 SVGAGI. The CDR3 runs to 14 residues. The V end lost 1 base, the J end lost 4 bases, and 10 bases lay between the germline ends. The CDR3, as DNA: TGTGCCAGCAGTTACTGGCAGGCCCCCACTGAAGCTTTCTTT. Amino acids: CASSYWQAPTEAFF.

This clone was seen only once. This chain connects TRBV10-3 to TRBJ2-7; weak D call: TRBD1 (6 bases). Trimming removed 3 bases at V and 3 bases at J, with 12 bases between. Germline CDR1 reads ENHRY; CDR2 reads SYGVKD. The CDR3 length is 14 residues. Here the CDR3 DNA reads TGTGCCATCAGTGACCCCGGGACAAGCTACGAGCAGTACTTC. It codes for CAISDPGTSYEQYF.

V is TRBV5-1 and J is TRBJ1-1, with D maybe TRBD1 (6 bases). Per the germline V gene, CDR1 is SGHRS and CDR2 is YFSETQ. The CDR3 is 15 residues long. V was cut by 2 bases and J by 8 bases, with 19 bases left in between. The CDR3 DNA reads TGCGCCAGCAGCTTTACTCATTCAGGGGCTACCGAAGCTTTCTTT. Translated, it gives CASSFTHSGATEAFF.

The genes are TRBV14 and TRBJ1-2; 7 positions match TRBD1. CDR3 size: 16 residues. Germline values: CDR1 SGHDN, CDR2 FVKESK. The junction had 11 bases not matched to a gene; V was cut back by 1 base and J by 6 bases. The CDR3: CASSQALAGGVDGYTF. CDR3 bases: TGTGCCAGCAGCCAAGCCCTGGCAGGGGGTGTGGATGGCTACACCTTC.

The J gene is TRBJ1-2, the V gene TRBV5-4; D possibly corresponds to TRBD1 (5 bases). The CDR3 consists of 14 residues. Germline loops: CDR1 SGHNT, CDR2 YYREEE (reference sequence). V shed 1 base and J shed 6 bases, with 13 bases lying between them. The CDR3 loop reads CASSLYRLGDGYTF. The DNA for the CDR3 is TGTGCCAGCAGCTTGTATCGTTTAGGGGATGGCTACACCTTC.

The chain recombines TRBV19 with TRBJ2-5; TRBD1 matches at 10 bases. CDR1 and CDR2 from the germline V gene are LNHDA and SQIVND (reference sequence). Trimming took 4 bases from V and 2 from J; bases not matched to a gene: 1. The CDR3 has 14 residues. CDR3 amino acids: CASSTDRGQETQYF. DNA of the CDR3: TGTGCCAGTAGTACGGACAGGGGGCAAGAGACCCAGTACTTC.

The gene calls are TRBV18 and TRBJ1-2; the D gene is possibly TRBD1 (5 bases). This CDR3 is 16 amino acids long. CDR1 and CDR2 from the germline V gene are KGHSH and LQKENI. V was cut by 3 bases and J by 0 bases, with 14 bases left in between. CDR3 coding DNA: TGTGCCAGCTCACCCGCGGGACTCCCAGCTAACTATGGCTACACCTTC. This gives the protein CASSPAGLPANYGYTF.

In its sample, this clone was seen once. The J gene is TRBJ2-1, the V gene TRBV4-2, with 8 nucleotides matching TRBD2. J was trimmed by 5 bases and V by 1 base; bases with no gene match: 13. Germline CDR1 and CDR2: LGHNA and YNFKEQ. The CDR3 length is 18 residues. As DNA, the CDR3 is TGTGCCAGCAGCCAAGTAAGAGCGGGGGACATCGTTCACAATGAGCAGTTCTTC. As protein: CASSQVRAGDIVHNEQFF.

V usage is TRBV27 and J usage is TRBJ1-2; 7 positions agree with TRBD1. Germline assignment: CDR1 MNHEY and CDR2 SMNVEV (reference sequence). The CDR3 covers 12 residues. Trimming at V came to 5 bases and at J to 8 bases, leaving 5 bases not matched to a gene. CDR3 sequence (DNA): TGTGCCAGCAGTCCAGGGACAGCGGGCTACACCTTC. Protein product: CASSPGTAGYTF.

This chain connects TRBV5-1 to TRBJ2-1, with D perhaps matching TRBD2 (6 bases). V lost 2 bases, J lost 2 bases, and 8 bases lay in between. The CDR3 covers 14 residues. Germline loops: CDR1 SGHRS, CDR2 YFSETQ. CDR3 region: CASSFGTAYNEQFF. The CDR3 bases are TGCGCCAGCAGCTTTGGGACTGCCTACAATGAGCAGTTCTTC.

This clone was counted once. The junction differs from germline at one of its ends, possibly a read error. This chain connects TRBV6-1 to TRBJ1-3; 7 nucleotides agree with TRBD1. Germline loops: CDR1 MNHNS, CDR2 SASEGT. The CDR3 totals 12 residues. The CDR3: CASTTRDSQLVF. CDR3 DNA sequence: TGTGCCAGCACCACCCGGGACAGTCAGCTAGTTTTT.

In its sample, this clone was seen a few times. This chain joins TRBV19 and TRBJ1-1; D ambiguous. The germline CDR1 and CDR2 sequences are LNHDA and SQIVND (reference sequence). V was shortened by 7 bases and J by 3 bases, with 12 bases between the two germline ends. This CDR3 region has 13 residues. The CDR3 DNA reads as TGTGCCAGTAACCGGGAATTAGACACTGAAGCTTTCTTT. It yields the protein CASNRELDTEAFF.

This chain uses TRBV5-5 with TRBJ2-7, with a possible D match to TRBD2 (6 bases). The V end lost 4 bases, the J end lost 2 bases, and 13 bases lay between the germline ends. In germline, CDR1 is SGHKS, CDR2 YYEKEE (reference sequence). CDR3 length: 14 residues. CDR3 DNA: TGTGCCAGCAGCACCGGGGGTGGTGCCTACGAGCAGTACTTC. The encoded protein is CASSTGGGAYEQYF.

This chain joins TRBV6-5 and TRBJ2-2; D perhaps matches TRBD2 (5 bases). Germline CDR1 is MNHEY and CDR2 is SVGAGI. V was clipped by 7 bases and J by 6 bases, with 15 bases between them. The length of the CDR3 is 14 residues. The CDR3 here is CASMRVRDAGELFF. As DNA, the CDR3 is TGTGCCAGCATGAGGGTTCGAGATGCCGGGGAGCTGTTTTTT.

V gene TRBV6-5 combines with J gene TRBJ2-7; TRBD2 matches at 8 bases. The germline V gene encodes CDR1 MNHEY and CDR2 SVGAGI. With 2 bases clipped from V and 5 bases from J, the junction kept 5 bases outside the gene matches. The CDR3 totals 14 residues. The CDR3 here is CASSYTGGGNEQYF. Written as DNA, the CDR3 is TGTGCCAGCAGTTACACCGGGGGGGGCAACGAGCAGTACTTC.

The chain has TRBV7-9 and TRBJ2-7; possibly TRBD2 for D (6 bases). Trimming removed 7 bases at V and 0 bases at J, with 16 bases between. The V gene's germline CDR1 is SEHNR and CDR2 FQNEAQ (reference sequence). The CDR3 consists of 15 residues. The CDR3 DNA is TGTGCCAGCACCCCGGGGGACGGATACTCCTACGAGCAGTACTTC. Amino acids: CASTPGDGYSYEQYF.

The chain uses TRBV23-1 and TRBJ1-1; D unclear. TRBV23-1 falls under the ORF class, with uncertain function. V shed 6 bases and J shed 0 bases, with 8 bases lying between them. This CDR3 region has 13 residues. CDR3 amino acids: CASRTTMNTEAFF. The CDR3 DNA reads TGCGCCAGCAGGACGACTATGAACACTGAAGCTTTCTTT.

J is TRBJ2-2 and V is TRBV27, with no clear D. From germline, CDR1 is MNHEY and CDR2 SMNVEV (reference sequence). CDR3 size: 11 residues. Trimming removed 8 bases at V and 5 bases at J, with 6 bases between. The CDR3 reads CASRLTGELFF. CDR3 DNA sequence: TGTGCCAGCCGGTTGACCGGGGAGCTGTTTTTT.

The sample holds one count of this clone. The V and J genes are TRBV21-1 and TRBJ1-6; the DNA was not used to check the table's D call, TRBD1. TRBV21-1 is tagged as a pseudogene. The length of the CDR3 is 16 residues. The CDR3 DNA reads TGTGCCAGCAGCATATATTTAGGGGTAGGCGGATCACCCCTCCACTTT. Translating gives CASSIYLGVGGSPLHF.